The rows below give T cell receptor beta chains drawn from one sample of a study of spatial heterogeneity in lung cancer. TCRdb fed the 5' RACE reads into MiXCR, producing one record per CDR3 protein. This sample has tens of thousands of distinct CDR3 sequences, with over 10% found just once. Material: PBMCs, obtained at surgery. The source is a male donor with early-stage non-small cell lung cancer. The CDR3 runs from the conserved cysteine through the conserved F or W. D genes are given only for firm matches. The size of a clone is reported for some rows only, either as once, few or many, or as a class for expanded clones.

j_call | d_call | clone_size | v_call | cdr3_aa | cdr3_nt
TRBJ2-5 | NA | NA | TRBV19 | CASSAHRQETQYF | TGTGCCAGTAGTGCCCACAGGCAAGAGACCCAGTACTTC
TRBJ1-1 | NA | many | TRBV7-9 | CASSLVGRDAEAFF | TGTGCCAGCAGCTTAGTCGGCAGGGACGCTGAAGCTTTCTTT
TRBJ1-1 | NA | few | TRBV5-6 | CASSFGAGGTEAFF | TGTGCCAGCAGCTTTGGGGCCGGGGGCACTGAAGCTTTCTTT
TRBJ1-6 | NA | few | TRBV20-1 | CSARVGGRNDSPLHF | TGCAGTGCTAGAGTCGGGGGAAGAAATGATTCACCCCTCCACTTT
TRBJ1-4 | NA | few | TRBV10-1 | CASSELSEKLFF | TGCGCCAGCAGTGAGTTGTCTGAAAAACTGTTTTTT
TRBJ2-1 | NA | many | TRBV20-1 | CSANPGAGNEQFF | TGCAGTGCTAATCCGGGAGCGGGTAATGAGCAGTTCTTC
TRBJ2-6 | TRBD1 | NA | TRBV9 | CASSVEGALGWANVLTF | TGTGCCAGCAGCGTAGAGGGGGCCCTCGGCTGGGCCAACGTCCTGACTTTC
TRBJ2-7 | NA | NA | TRBV18 | CASSPAPDEQYF | TGTGCCAGCTCACCGGCGCCGGACGAGCAGTACTTC
TRBJ1-6 | NA | many | TRBV5-6 | CASSLVDSRGRGSPLHF | TGTGCCAGCAGCTTGGTGGACAGCCGAGGTCGCGGCTCACCCCTCCACTTT
TRBJ2-2 | NA | NA | TRBV3-1 | CASSPMDFLTGELFF | TGTGCCAGCAGCCCGATGGACTTCCTCACCGGGGAGCTGTTTTTT
TRBJ1-1 | NA | many | TRBV12-3/TRBV12-4 | CASSFAGDTEAFF | TGTGCCAGCAGTTTTGCGGGAGACACTGAAGCTTTCTTT
TRBJ2-7 | NA | NA | TRBV9 | CASNDSPYSYEQYF | TGTGCCAGCAACGACAGTCCGTACTCCTACGAGCAGTACTTC
TRBJ1-2 | TRBD1 | few | TRBV11-2 | CASSDRGRFGYTF | TGTGCCAGCAGCGACAGGGGGAGGTTTGGCTACACCTTC
TRBJ1-2 | NA | NA | TRBV6-6 | CASSYEGNGYTF | TGTGCCAGCAGTTACGAAGGGAATGGCTACACCTTC
TRBJ2-7 | NA | NA | TRBV10-3 | CAISLFSGLSSYEQYF | TGTGCCATCAGCCTTTTTTCCGGGTTAAGCTCCTACGAGCAGTACTTC
TRBJ1-1 | NA | few | TRBV6-1 | CASRGTLNTEAFF | TGTGCCAGCAGAGGGACACTGAACACTGAAGCTTTCTTT
TRBJ2-1 | NA | many | TRBV7-8 | CASSRINNEQFF | TGTGCCAGCAGCCGTATCAACAATGAGCAGTTCTTC
TRBJ2-2 | NA | many | TRBV7-9 | CASSATGELFF | TGTGCCAGCAGCGCGACCGGGGAGCTGTTTTTT
TRBJ1-1 | NA | few | TRBV4-2 | CASSQDAGDTEAFF | TGTGCCAGCAGCCAAGATGCGGGGGATACTGAAGCTTTCTTT
TRBJ2-7 | NA | few | TRBV29-1 | CSVMDGGHEQYF | TGCAGCGTGATGGACGGGGGACACGAGCAGTACTTC
TRBJ1-6 | NA | NA | TRBV5-1 | CASSMVQAPGSPLHF | TGCGCCAGCAGCATGGTACAGGCGCCGGGGTCACCCCTCCACTTT
TRBJ1-1 | NA | few | TRBV6-2/TRBV6-3 | CASSYQGRDTEAFF | TGTGCCAGCAGTTACCAGGGACGGGACACTGAAGCTTTCTTT
TRBJ2-1 | NA | NA | TRBV12-3/TRBV12-4 | CASNTFGSHNEQFF | TGTGCCAGCAACACTTTTGGGTCCCACAATGAGCAGTTCTTC
TRBJ2-2 | TRBD2 | few | TRBV15 | CATSTHGGGGSSGIGDTGELFF | TGTGCCACCAGCACACACGGGGGTGGGGGATCTAGCGGGATAGGCGACACCGGGGAGCTGTTTTTT
TRBJ2-4 | TRBD1 | NA | TRBV7-9 | CASSPPTGVNIQYF | TGTGCCAGCAGCCCACCGACAGGGGTAAACATTCAGTACTTC
TRBJ2-1 | NA | few | TRBV28 | CASSLAKGEQFF | TGTGCCAGCAGTCTCGCAAAGGGCGAGCAGTTCTTC
TRBJ2-7 | NA | many | TRBV27 | CASSPNTEEQYF | TGTGCCAGCAGTCCGAACACTGAAGAGCAGTACTTC
TRBJ2-5 | NA | few | TRBV29-1 | CSVGLEMETQYF | TGCAGCGTTGGTCTCGAGATGGAGACCCAGTACTTC
TRBJ1-2 | NA | many | TRBV6-1 | CASSERLLYGYTF | TGTGCCAGCAGTGAGAGACTCCTCTATGGCTACACCTTC
TRBJ2-1 | TRBD2 | NA | TRBV5-4 | CASSSRLAGGNEQFF | TGTGCCAGCAGCTCACGACTAGCGGGAGGCAATGAGCAGTTCTTC
TRBJ2-7 | TRBD1 | few | TRBV4-2 | CASSQARGLFSYEQYF | TGTGCCAGCAGCCAGGCTAGGGGGCTATTCTCCTACGAGCAGTACTTC
TRBJ2-7 | NA | many | TRBV20-1 | CSARGQDYEQYF | TGCAGTGCTAGGGGACAAGACTACGAGCAGTACTTC
TRBJ2-2 | NA | many | TRBV7-3 | CASSAGTTGGELFF | TGTGCCAGCAGCGCCGGGACGACAGGCGGGGAGCTGTTTTTT
TRBJ1-5 | NA | few | TRBV6-1 | CASNIDNQPQHF | TGTGCCAGCAACATTGATAATCAGCCCCAGCATTTT
TRBJ2-3 | NA | NA | TRBV20-1 | CSARDYYTDTQYF | TGCAGTGCTAGAGATTACTACACAGATACGCAGTATTTT
TRBJ2-2 | TRBD2 | few | TRBV9 | CASSLLSGGANTGELFF | TGTGCCAGCAGCCTTCTAAGCGGGGGGGCGAACACCGGGGAGCTGTTTTTT
TRBJ2-7 | TRBD1 | many | TRBV29-1 | CSVEDPGQGASSYEQYF | TGCAGCGTTGAAGATCCAGGGCAGGGGGCATCGTCTTACGAGCAGTACTTC
TRBJ1-1 | NA | many | TRBV20-1 | CSASGWITNTEAFF | TGCAGTGCTTCCGGGTGGATTACGAACACTGAAGCTTTCTTT
TRBJ2-2 | TRBD2 | NA | TRBV3-1 | CASSHNQLAGAGELFF | TGTGCCAGCAGCCATAATCAACTAGCGGGAGCCGGGGAGCTGTTTTTT
TRBJ2-3 | NA | NA | TRBV5-4 | CASSLPGLSTDTQYF | TGTGCCAGCAGCTTGCCGGGACTTAGCACAGATACGCAGTATTTT
TRBJ1-5 | NA | few | TRBV19 | CASSSHSTGNSNQPQHF | TGTGCCAGTAGCTCCCACTCCACAGGGAACAGCAATCAGCCCCAGCATTTT
TRBJ2-3 | NA | NA | TRBV7-2 | CASSFGPSTDTQYF | TGTGCCAGCAGCTTCGGACCCAGCACAGATACGCAGTATTTT